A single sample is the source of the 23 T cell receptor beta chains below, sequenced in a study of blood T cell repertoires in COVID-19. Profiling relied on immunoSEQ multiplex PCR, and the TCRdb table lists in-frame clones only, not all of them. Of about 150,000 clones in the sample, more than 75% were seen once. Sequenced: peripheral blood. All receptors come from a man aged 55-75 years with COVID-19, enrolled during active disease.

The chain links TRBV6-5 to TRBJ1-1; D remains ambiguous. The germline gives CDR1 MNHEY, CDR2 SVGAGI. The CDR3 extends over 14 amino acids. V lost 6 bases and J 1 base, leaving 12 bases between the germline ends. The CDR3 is CASSALEGNTEAFF. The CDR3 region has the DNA TGTGCCAGCAGCGCTCTAGAGGGGAACACTGAAGCTTTCTTT.

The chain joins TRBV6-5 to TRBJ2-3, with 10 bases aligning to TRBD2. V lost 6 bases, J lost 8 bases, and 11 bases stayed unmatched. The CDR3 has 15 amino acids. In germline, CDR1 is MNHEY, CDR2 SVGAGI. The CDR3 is CASSQLLAGDGTQYF. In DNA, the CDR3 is TGTGCCAGCAGCCAACTTCTAGCGGGGGACGGTACGCAGTATTTT.

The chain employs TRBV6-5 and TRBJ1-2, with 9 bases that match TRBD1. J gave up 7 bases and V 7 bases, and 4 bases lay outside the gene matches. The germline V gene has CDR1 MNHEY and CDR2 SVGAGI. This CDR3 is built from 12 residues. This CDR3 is CASTAGQGGYTF. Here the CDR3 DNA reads TGTGCCAGCACCGCGGGACAGGGTGGCTACACCTTC.

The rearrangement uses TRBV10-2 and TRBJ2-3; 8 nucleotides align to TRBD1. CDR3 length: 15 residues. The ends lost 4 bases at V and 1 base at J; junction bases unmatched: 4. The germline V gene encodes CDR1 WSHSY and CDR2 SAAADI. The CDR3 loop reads CASSALGQGTDTQYF. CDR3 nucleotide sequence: TGCGCCAGCAGTGCTCTGGGACAGGGCACAGATACGCAGTATTTT.

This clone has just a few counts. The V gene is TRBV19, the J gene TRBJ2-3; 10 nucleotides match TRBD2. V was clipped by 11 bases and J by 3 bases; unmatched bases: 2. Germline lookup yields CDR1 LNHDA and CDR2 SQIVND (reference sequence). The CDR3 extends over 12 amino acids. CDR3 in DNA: TGTGCCTCTAGCGGGAGAACAGATACGCAGTATTTT. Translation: CASSGRTDTQYF. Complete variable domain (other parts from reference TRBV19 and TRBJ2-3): DGGITQSPKYLFRKEGQNVTLSCEQNLNHDAMYWYRQDPGQGLRLIYYSQIVNDFQKGDIAEGYSVSREKKESFPLTVTSAQKNPTAFYLCASSGRTDTQYFGPGTRLTVL.

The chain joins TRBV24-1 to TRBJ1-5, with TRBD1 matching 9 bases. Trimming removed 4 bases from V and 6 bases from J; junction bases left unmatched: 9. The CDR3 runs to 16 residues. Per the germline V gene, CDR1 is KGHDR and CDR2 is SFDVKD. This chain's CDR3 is CATSDRTGASSQPQHF. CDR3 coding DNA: TGTGCCACCAGTGACAGGACAGGGGCGAGTAGTCAGCCCCAGCATTTT.

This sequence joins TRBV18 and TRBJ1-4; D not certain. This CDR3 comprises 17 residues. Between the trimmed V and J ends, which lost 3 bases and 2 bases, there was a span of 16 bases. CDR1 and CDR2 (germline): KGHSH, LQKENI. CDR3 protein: CASSPSGVAGTNEKLFF. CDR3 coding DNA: TGTGCCAGCTCACCTTCCGGGGTAGCGGGGACTAATGAAAAACTGTTTTTT.

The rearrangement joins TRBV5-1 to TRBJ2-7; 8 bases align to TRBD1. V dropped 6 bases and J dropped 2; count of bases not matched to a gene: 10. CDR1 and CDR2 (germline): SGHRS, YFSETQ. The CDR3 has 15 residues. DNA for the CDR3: TGCGCCAGCAACCCCCAGGGACAGGCAACCTACGAGCAGTACTTC. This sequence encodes CASNPQGQATYEQYF.

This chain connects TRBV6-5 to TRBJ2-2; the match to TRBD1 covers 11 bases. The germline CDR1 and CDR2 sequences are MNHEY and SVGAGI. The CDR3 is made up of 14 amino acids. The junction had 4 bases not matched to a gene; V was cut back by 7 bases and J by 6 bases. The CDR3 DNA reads TGTGCCAGCACTAGGGACAGGGGGGCCGGGGAGCTGTTTTTT. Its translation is CASTRDRGAGELFF.

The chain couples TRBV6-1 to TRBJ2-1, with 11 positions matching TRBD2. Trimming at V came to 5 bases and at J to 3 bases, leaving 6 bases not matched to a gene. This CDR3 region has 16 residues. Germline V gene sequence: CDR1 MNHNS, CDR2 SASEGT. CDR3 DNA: TGTGCCAGCAGTCAAGGGACTAGCGGTATCTACAATGAGCAGTTCTTC. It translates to CASSQGTSGIYNEQFF.

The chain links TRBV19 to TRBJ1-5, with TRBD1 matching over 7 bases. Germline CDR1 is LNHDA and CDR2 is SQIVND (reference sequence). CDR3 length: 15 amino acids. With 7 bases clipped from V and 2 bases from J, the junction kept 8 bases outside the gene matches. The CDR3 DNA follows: TGTGCCAGTAACACAGGGGATTGGGGCAATCAGCCCCAGCATTTT. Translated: CASNTGDWGNQPQHF.

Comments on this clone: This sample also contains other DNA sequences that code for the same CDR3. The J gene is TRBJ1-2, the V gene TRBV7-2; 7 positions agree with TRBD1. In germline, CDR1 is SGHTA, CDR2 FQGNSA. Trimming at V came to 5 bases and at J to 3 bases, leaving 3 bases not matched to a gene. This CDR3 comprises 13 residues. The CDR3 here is CASSLDRDYGYTF. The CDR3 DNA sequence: TGTGCCAGCAGCCTCGACAGGGACTATGGCTACACCTTC.

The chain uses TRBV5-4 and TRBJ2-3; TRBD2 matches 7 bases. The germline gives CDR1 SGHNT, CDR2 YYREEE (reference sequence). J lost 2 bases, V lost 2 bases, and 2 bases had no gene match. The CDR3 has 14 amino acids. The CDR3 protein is CASSLAGYTDTQYF. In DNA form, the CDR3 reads TGTGCCAGCAGCTTAGCGGGGTACACAGATACGCAGTATTTT.

CDR3 DNA: TGTGCCAGCAGCGGACCGGGACAGGGGAACTATGGCTACACCTTC. Protein product: CASSGPGQGNYGYTF. The chain recombines TRBV6-5 with TRBJ1-2, with 10 bases that match TRBD1. Per the germline V gene, CDR1 is MNHEY and CDR2 is SVGAGI. The CDR3 length is 15 residues. Germline trimming cut 6 bases from V and 2 bases from J; bases unmatched to any gene: 6.

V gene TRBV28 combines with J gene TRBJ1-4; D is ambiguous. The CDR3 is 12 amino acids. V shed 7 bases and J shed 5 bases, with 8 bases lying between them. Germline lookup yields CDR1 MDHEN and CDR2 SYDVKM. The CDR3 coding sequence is TGTGCCAGCACCATCTACAATGAAAAACTGTTTTTT. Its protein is CASTIYNEKLFF.

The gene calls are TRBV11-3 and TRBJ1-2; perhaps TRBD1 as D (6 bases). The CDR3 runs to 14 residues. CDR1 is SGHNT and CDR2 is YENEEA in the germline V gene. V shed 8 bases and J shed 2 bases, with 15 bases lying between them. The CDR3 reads CASARQGQNYGYTF. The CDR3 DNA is TGTGCCAGCGCAAGGCAGGGGCAAAACTATGGCTACACCTTC.

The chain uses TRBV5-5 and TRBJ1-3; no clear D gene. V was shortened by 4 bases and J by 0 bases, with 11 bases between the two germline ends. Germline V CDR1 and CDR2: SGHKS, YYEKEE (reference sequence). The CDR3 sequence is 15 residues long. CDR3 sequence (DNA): TGTGCCAGCAGCCCCGGTGGTGTCTCTGGAAACACCATATATTTT. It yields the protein CASSPGGVSGNTIYF.

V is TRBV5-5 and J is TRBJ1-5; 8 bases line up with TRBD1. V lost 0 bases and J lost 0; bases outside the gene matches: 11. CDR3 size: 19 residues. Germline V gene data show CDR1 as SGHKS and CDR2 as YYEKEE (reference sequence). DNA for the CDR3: TGTGCCAGCAGCTTGGCTCGGACAGGGTCATCTTATAGCAATCAGCCCCAGCATTTT. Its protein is CASSLARTGSSYSNQPQHF.

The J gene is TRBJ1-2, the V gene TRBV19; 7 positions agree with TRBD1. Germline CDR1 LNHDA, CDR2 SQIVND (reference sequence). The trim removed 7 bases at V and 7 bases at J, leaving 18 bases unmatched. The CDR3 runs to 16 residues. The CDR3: CASTKIGTATGSGYTF. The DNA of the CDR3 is TGTGCCAGTACAAAAATAGGGACAGCTACAGGGTCTGGCTACACCTTC.

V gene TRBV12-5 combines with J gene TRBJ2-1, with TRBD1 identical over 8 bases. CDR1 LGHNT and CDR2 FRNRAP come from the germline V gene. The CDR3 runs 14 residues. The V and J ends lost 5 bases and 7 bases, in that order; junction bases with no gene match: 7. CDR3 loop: CASGHSTGENEQFF. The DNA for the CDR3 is TGTGCTAGTGGTCACTCGACAGGGGAAAATGAGCAGTTCTTC. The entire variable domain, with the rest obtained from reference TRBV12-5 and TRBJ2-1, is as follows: DARVTQTPRHKVTEMGQEVTMRCQPILGHNTVFWYRQTMMQGLELLAYFRNRAPLDDSGMPKDRFSAEMPDATLATLKIQPSEPRDSAVYFCASGHSTGENEQFFGPGTRLTVL.

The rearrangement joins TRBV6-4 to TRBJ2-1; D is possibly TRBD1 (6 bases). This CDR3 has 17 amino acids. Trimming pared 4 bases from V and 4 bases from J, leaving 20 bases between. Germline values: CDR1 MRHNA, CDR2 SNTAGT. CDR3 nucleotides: TGTGCCAGCAGTGCTCGAGCCGGGACACCAAATTACAATGAGCAGTTCTTC. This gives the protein CASSARAGTPNYNEQFF.

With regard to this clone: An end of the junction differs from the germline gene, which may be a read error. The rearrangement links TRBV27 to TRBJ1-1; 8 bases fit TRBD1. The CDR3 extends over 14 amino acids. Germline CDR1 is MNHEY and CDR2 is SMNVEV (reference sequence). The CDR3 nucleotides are TGTGCCAGCGGTTTCCCAGGGGGCTACACTGAAGCTTTCTTT. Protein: CASGFPGGYTEAFF.

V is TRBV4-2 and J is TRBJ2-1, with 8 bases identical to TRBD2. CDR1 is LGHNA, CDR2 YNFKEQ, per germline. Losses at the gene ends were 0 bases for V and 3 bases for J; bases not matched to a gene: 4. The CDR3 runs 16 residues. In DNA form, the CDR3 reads TGTGCCAGCAGCCAAGATCGGGCGGGGGGCTACAATGAGCAGTTCTTC. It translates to CASSQDRAGGYNEQFF.